The 23 T cell receptor beta chains given below trace back to one sample, sequenced in a study of response to subunit inactivated influenza vaccine. From the RT-PCR reads, TCRdb called clonotypes with MiXCR, one entry per CDR3 protein. The repertoire holds about 480,000 distinct CDR3 sequences, with approximately 12% as singletons. Sequenced here: PBMCs from blood, sampled about 40 days after vaccination. Source of these receptors: a middle-aged man who received an inactivated influenza vaccine.

Here the CDR3 DNA reads TGTGCCAGCAGCAAAAGGACAGGGGGCGATAGTTTCTATGGCTACACCTTC. Amino acids: CASSKRTGGDSFYGYTF. The rearrangement links TRBV21-1 to TRBJ1-2; the table's D call TRBD1 went unverified against the DNA. TRBV21-1 is given as a pseudogene. CDR3 length: 17 amino acids.

Only a few counts were recorded for this clonotype. V and J are TRBV28 and TRBJ2-2, with D uncertain. Trimming took off 5 bases at V and 6 bases at J, with 19 bases between the two ends. Germline V gene lookup returns CDR1 MDHEN and CDR2 SYDVKM. The CDR3 covers 16 residues. This CDR3 is CASSPPPGSASGELFF. The DNA of the CDR3 is TGTGCCAGCAGTCCCCCTCCGGGCAGTGCGTCCGGGGAGCTGTTTTTT.

This clonotype showed up many times. The gene calls are TRBV29-1 and TRBJ2-3; D might be TRBD2 (7 bases). The CDR3 has 15 amino acids. CDR1 SQVTM and CDR2 ANQGSEA come from the germline V gene. V lost 6 bases to trimming and J lost 1 base, with 17 bases between them. The CDR3 protein is CSVGGVRARTDTQYF. The CDR3 DNA reads TGCAGCGTAGGGGGGGTCAGGGCACGCACAGATACGCAGTATTTT.

This clonotype turned up a few times. This chain uses TRBV6-1 with TRBJ2-1; the match to TRBD1 covers 9 bases. Looked up from germline, CDR1 is MNHNS and CDR2 is SASEGT. The CDR3 covers 14 residues. V gave up 8 bases and J gave up 10 bases; unmatched junction bases: 12. The CDR3 sequence: CASATGTGPREQFF. As DNA, the CDR3 is TGTGCCAGCGCTACCGGGACAGGGCCACGAGAGCAGTTCTTC.

This clonotype was counted only a few times. The chain carries TRBV20-1 and TRBJ2-7; the D gene is possibly TRBD2 (5 bases). Trimming pared 3 bases from V and 0 bases from J, leaving 15 bases between. Germline V gene sequence: CDR1 DFQATT, CDR2 SNEGSKA (reference sequence). This CDR3 spans 15 amino acids. Here the CDR3 DNA reads TGCAGTGCTAGTGGCGTACAAGGGAGCTCCTACGAGCAGTACTTC. Amino acids: CSASGVQGSSYEQYF.

The gene calls are TRBV3-1 and TRBJ2-7; perhaps TRBD2 as D (5 bases). V was pared by 8 bases and J by 3 bases, with 8 bases between. This CDR3 spans 11 amino acids. Germline V lookup: CDR1 LGHDT, CDR2 YNNKEL (reference sequence). The CDR3 protein is CASGGLYEQYF. CDR3 DNA: TGTGCCAGCGGCGGACTCTACGAGCAGTACTTC.

This clonotype was seen a handful of times. The rearrangement joins TRBV11-2 to TRBJ1-2; D unresolved. CDR1 and CDR2 from the germline V gene are SGHAT and FQNNGV. CDR3 length equals 12 residues. Trimming stripped 4 bases from V and 4 bases from J, with 7 bases between. Here the CDR3 reads CASSSESYGYTF. The CDR3, as DNA: TGTGCCAGCAGCTCGGAAAGCTATGGCTACACCTTC. Together with reference TRBV11-2 and TRBJ1-2, the CDR3 gives the full variable domain: EAGVAQSPRYKIIEKRQSVAFWCNPISGHATLYWYQQILGQGPKLLIQFQNNGVVDDSQLPKDRFSAERLKGVDSTLKIQPAKLEDSAVYLCASSSESYGYTFGSGTRLTVV.

The rearrangement joins TRBV20-1 to TRBJ2-5, with D hard to call. Trimming shortened V by 4 bases and J by 5 bases, and 14 bases separated the two germline ends. Germline V lookup: CDR1 DFQATT, CDR2 SNEGSKA (reference sequence). The CDR3 is 13 residues long. CDR3 sequence (DNA): TGCAGTGCTACGACCGGTCCGGTTGAGACCCAGTACTTC. Protein product: CSATTGPVETQYF.

The chain uses TRBV6-5 and TRBJ2-5; 11 nucleotides match TRBD2. V trimming: 2 bases; J trimming: 2 bases; junction bases outside the gene matches: 4. The CDR3 covers 16 residues. Germline loops: CDR1 MNHEY, CDR2 SVGAGI. CDR3 coding DNA: TGTGCCAGCAGTTACGCGGTAGCGGGAGGGCAAGAGACCCAGTACTTC. It yields the protein CASSYAVAGGQETQYF.

The rearrangement joins TRBV7-2 to TRBJ2-5; 10 bases are shared with TRBD2. Germline assignment: CDR1 SGHTA and CDR2 FQGNSA. This CDR3 comprises 15 residues. Germline trimming cut 6 bases from V and 4 bases from J; bases unmatched to any gene: 8. This chain's CDR3 is CASSYTSGAVETQYF. DNA for the CDR3: TGTGCCAGCAGTTATACTAGCGGGGCCGTAGAGACCCAGTACTTC.

The rearrangement links TRBV9 to TRBJ2-7; TRBD1 matches at 7 bases. In germline, CDR1 is SGDLS, CDR2 YYNGEE. The CDR3 contains 17 residues. After removal of 3 bases from V and 2 bases from J, the junction contained 14 bases not matched to a gene. The CDR3 here is CASSASAAPDRAYEQYF. CDR3 in DNA: TGTGCCAGCAGCGCATCTGCCGCCCCTGACAGGGCCTACGAGCAGTACTTC.

This clonotype was detected many times. This chain links TRBV7-9 with TRBJ1-1; 10 bases align to TRBD1. V shed 4 bases and J 4 bases; nucleotides not matched to a gene: 6. The CDR3 length is 15 residues. Germline V gene data show CDR1 as SEHNR and CDR2 as FQNEAQ (reference sequence). The CDR3 DNA reads TGTGCCAGCAGCTACGGGACAGGGGCTTTCACTGAAGCTTTCTTT. Amino acid sequence: CASSYGTGAFTEAFF.

The chain combines TRBV20-1 with TRBJ2-5; D possibly corresponds to TRBD2 (6 bases). Per germline, CDR1 DFQATT and CDR2 SNEGSKA (reference sequence). The CDR3 has 14 residues. V gave up 3 bases and J gave up 5 bases, with 16 bases separating them. CDR3 amino acids: CSASPTSPLETQYF. The CDR3 DNA reads as TGCAGTGCTAGCCCGACTAGTCCTCTGGAGACCCAGTACTTC.

The table lists this clonotype with a few counts. CDR3 in amino acids: CASSFSSRGGGVTLHF. The CDR3 nucleotides are TGTGCCAGCAGCTTCAGTTCGAGGGGAGGGGGGGTGACCCTCCACTTT. The rearrangement uses TRBV7-2 and TRBJ1-6, with a tentative D call TRBD1 (6 bases). The CDR3 covers 16 residues. Germline values: CDR1 SGHTA, CDR2 FQGNSA. V lost 3 bases to trimming and J lost 14 bases, with 23 bases between them.

The CDR3 coding sequence is TGTGCCAGCAGCCAAGGACCGACTAGCTCTGGCCATGAGCAGTTCTTC. It specifies CASSQGPTSSGHEQFF. The chain employs TRBV3-1 and TRBJ2-1, with TRBD2 matching 7 bases. V was pared by 1 base and J by 8 bases, with 11 bases of the junction left unmatched. Germline V gives CDR1 LGHDT, CDR2 YNNKEL (reference sequence). CDR3 length: 16 amino acids.

This clonotype was seen at least ten times. V is TRBV29-1 and J is TRBJ2-7; 7 nucleotides agree with TRBD2. CDR3 length equals 12 residues. V shed 7 bases and J 5 bases; nucleotides not matched to a gene: 8. Germline-derived CDR1 and CDR2 are SQVTM and ANQGSEA. CDR3 amino acids: CSARGRVHEQYF. The CDR3 coding sequence is TGCAGCGCGCGTGGGAGGGTCCACGAGCAGTACTTC.

There are a few counts of this clonotype. The chain combines TRBV6-2 or TRBV6-3 with TRBJ1-1, with unresolved D. There are 14 residues in the CDR3. With 7 bases removed from V and 1 base from J, the gap between germline ends came to 13 bases. Germline CDR1 is MNHEY and CDR2 is SVGEGT. The CDR3 sequence: CASNQAVKNTEAFF. DNA for the CDR3: TGTGCCAGCAATCAGGCAGTAAAGAACACTGAAGCTTTCTTT.

This clonotype has only a few counts. The CDR3 DNA sequence: TGCGCCAGCAGCCATCCCCGGGACAGCCTCACGAATACGCAGTATTTT. It translates to CASSHPRDSLTNTQYF. The chain links TRBV4-1 to TRBJ2-3, with TRBD1 matching over 7 bases. This CDR3 spans 16 amino acids. Unmatched junction bases numbered 13, after V lost 3 bases and J lost 7 bases. Per the germline V gene, CDR1 is MGHRA and CDR2 is YSYEKL.

The J gene is TRBJ2-5, the V gene TRBV11-1; D not resolved. Germline CDR1 reads SGHAT; CDR2 reads FQDESV (reference sequence). The CDR3 loop spans 19 amino acids. Trimming removed 1 base from V and 0 bases from J, with 21 bases in between. The CDR3 loop is CASSLDGVRSARYQETQYF. The DNA for the CDR3 is TGTGCCAGCAGCTTAGATGGGGTGAGGAGCGCGAGGTACCAAGAGACCCAGTACTTC.

The gene calls are TRBV4-2 and TRBJ2-7, with 12 nucleotides matching TRBD2. CDR3 length equals 17 residues. V shed 4 bases, J shed 3 bases, and the junction held 10 bases outside the gene matches. Germline CDR1 LGHNA, CDR2 YNFKEQ. CDR3 DNA sequence: TGTGCCAGCAGCCTCTATACTAGCGGGAGGATTAGCTACGAGCAGTACTTC. Its translation is CASSLYTSGRISYEQYF.

This clonotype was picked up many times. The chain has TRBV12-3 or TRBV12-4 and TRBJ1-5; 7 bases map to TRBD1. V was pared by 5 bases and J by 7 bases, with 8 bases of the junction left unmatched. The CDR3 totals 14 residues. CDR3 residues: CASSPRQGRQPQHF. CDR3 DNA: TGTGCCAGCAGTCCCCGACAGGGTAGGCAGCCCCAGCATTTT.

The CDR3 sequence: CASSLGTAEQYF. The CDR3 nucleotides are TGTGCCAGCAGCTTAGGTACAGCCGAGCAGTACTTC. The chain links TRBV11-3 to TRBJ2-7; no reliable D call. Trimming took 1 base from V and 6 from J, leaving 7 bases between them. CDR1 is SGHNT and CDR2 is YENEEA in the germline V gene. This CDR3 region has 12 residues.

The V and J genes are TRBV2 and TRBJ2-5; no reliable D call. V was trimmed by 7 bases and J by 1 base, leaving 16 bases between them. CDR3 size: 15 residues. Germline values: CDR1 SNHLY, CDR2 FYNNEI. The CDR3: CASTTTGRGQETQYF. CDR3 bases: TGTGCCAGCACAACTACGGGCCGAGGCCAAGAGACCCAGTACTTC.